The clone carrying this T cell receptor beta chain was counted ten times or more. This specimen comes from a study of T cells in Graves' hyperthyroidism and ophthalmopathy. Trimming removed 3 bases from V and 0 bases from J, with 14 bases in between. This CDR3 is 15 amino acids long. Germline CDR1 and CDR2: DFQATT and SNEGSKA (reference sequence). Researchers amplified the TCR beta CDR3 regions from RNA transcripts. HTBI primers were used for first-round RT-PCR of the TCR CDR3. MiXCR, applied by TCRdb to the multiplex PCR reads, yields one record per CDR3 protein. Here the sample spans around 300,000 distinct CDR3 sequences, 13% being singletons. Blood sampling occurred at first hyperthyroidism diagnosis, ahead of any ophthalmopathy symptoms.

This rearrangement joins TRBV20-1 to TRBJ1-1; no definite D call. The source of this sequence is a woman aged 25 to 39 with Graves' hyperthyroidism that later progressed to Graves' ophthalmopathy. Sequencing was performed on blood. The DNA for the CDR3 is TGCAGTGCTAGGGGCTCAAGGATTTTGAACACTGAAGCTTTCTTT. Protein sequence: CSARGSRILNTEAFF.